The rows below give T cell receptor beta chains drawn from one sample of a study of identical twins. TCRdb passed the 5' RACE reads through MiXCR, listing each CDR3 protein once. The top ten hold about 1.5% of the sample, which has 750,000 to 950,000 distinct CDR3 sequences, 9% to 15% seen once. The sample was also linked to a second study, of yellow fever vaccine responses in identical twins.

Input material: PBMCs. These receptors were taken from a woman between 18 and 29 years old in good health. CDR3s include the opening cysteine and the closing phenylalanine or tryptophan. The order of the fields is V gene, J gene, clone size, D gene, CDR3 DNA, CDR3 protein. The D gene is left open where the match is weak. Clone size is not always given. Where it is, it says once, few, many or a class for expanded clones.

V gene: TRBV4-1
J gene: TRBJ2-7
clone size: NA
D gene: TRBD2
CDR3 DNA: TGCGCCAGCAGCCAAGACAGCGGGAGGATCTACGAGCAGTACTTC
CDR3 protein: CASSQDSGRIYEQYF

V gene: TRBV24-1
J gene: TRBJ2-5
clone size: few
D gene: TRBD2
CDR3 DNA: TGTGCCACCAGTGGGCCTAGCGGGGGTGAGACCCAGTACTTC
CDR3 protein: CATSGPSGGETQYF

V gene: TRBV11-2
J gene: TRBJ2-1
clone size: NA
D gene: TRBD2
CDR3 DNA: TGTGCCAGCAGCTTCGAGGGGACTACGGAAGAGCAGTTCTTC
CDR3 protein: CASSFEGTTEEQFF

V gene: TRBV3-1
J gene: TRBJ2-1
clone size: many
D gene: NA
CDR3 DNA: TGTGCCAGCAGCCAAGAGGGGCGGTACCGGTTCTTC
CDR3 protein: CASSQEGRYRFF

V gene: TRBV20-1
J gene: TRBJ2-7
clone size: NA
D gene: TRBD2
CDR3 DNA: TGCAGTGCCACAGGTAGCGGGGCTGGGTACGAGCAGTACTTC
CDR3 protein: CSATGSGAGYEQYF

V gene: TRBV15
J gene: TRBJ2-6
clone size: NA
D gene: NA
CDR3 DNA: TGTGCCACAGGGGAGGCCTCCTCTGGGGCCAACGTCCTGACTTTC
CDR3 protein: CATGEASSGANVLTF

V gene: TRBV2
J gene: TRBJ2-3
clone size: few
D gene: NA
CDR3 DNA: TGTGCCAGCGCCCCAATCCCAGATACGCAGTATTTT
CDR3 protein: CASAPIPDTQYF

V gene: TRBV12-3/TRBV12-4
J gene: TRBJ2-7
clone size: few
D gene: NA
CDR3 DNA: TGTGCCAGCCGGGACACCCCGGACGAGCAGTACTTC
CDR3 protein: CASRDTPDEQYF

V gene: TRBV7-8
J gene: TRBJ2-5
clone size: NA
D gene: TRBD1
CDR3 DNA: TGTGCCAGCAGCTTACCGGGACAGCAACAAGAGACCCAGTACTTC
CDR3 protein: CASSLPGQQQETQYF

V gene: TRBV4-1
J gene: TRBJ1-1
clone size: NA
D gene: NA
CDR3 DNA: TGCGCCAGCAGCCAAGTAGTGACAGTGAACACTGAAGCTTTCTTT
CDR3 protein: CASSQVVTVNTEAFF

V gene: TRBV28
J gene: TRBJ2-3
clone size: NA
D gene: TRBD2
CDR3 DNA: TGTGCCAGCAGTGGTAGTCGGGGGGGCACAGATACGCAGTATTTT
CDR3 protein: CASSGSRGGTDTQYF

V gene: TRBV20-1
J gene: TRBJ1-1
clone size: few
D gene: NA
CDR3 DNA: TGCAGTGCTGCACGGGGCATCGCTGAAGCTTTCTTT
CDR3 protein: CSAARGIAEAFF

V gene: TRBV2
J gene: TRBJ2-2
clone size: few
D gene: TRBD2
CDR3 DNA: TGTGCCAGCAGGAAAGGACTAGCGGGATGGTCGACCGGGGAGCTGTTTTTT
CDR3 protein: CASRKGLAGWSTGELFF

V gene: TRBV5-5
J gene: TRBJ2-6
clone size: many
D gene: NA
CDR3 DNA: TGTGCCAGCAGCTTCGGAGACTCTGGGGCCAACGTCCTGACTTTC
CDR3 protein: CASSFGDSGANVLTF

V gene: TRBV15
J gene: TRBJ1-4
clone size: NA
D gene: TRBD1
CDR3 DNA: TGTGCCACCAGCAGAGATCGGGGACAGGGGGAAAAACTGTTTTTT
CDR3 protein: CATSRDRGQGEKLFF

V gene: TRBV15
J gene: TRBJ2-2
clone size: NA
D gene: NA
CDR3 DNA: TGTGCCACCAGCAGAGACAGATCCGGGGAGCTGTTTTTT
CDR3 protein: CATSRDRSGELFF

V gene: TRBV12-3/TRBV12-4
J gene: TRBJ1-2
clone size: many
D gene: NA
CDR3 DNA: TGTGCCAGCAGCCCCCAAGCTAACTATGGCTACACCTTC
CDR3 protein: CASSPQANYGYTF

V gene: TRBV5-1
J gene: TRBJ1-1
clone size: many
D gene: TRBD1
CDR3 DNA: TGCGCCAGCAGCCCCTGGACAGGGGGGGACACTGAAGCTTTCTTT
CDR3 protein: CASSPWTGGDTEAFF

V gene: TRBV5-1
J gene: TRBJ2-6
clone size: NA
D gene: NA
CDR3 DNA: TGCGCCAGCTCCGGGGGTCGCTCTGGGGCCAACGTCCTGACTTTC
CDR3 protein: CASSGGRSGANVLTF

V gene: TRBV20-1
J gene: TRBJ2-1
clone size: NA
D gene: NA
CDR3 DNA: TGCAGTGCTAGAGAGGACGGAGATGAGCAGTTCTTC
CDR3 protein: CSAREDGDEQFF

V gene: TRBV12-3/TRBV12-4
J gene: TRBJ2-3
clone size: many
D gene: NA
CDR3 DNA: TGTGCCAGCAGTTTTGGGCAGGGGATAGATACGCAGTATTTT
CDR3 protein: CASSFGQGIDTQYF

V gene: TRBV2
J gene: TRBJ2-3
clone size: few
D gene: TRBD2
CDR3 DNA: TGTGCCAGCGGAAGGACTAGCGGGAGAATAGATACGCAGTATTTT
CDR3 protein: CASGRTSGRIDTQYF

V gene: TRBV7-9
J gene: TRBJ2-1
clone size: few
D gene: TRBD2
CDR3 DNA: TGTGCCAGCAGCCAACTAGCGGGAGTGGAGGACAATGAGCAGTTCTTC
CDR3 protein: CASSQLAGVEDNEQFF

V gene: TRBV5-5
J gene: TRBJ2-3
clone size: many
D gene: NA
CDR3 DNA: TGTGCCAGCAGCTTGGACGGATACACAGATACGCAGTATTTT
CDR3 protein: CASSLDGYTDTQYF

V gene: TRBV12-5
J gene: TRBJ2-2
clone size: NA
D gene: NA
CDR3 DNA: TGTGCTAGTGGGGCCCCTTCTAACACCGGGGAGCTGTTTTTT
CDR3 protein: CASGAPSNTGELFF

V gene: TRBV18
J gene: TRBJ1-2
clone size: many
D gene: NA
CDR3 DNA: TGTGCCAGCTCAGAGGGCCCCTCGCAGAACTATGGCTACACCTTC
CDR3 protein: CASSEGPSQNYGYTF

V gene: TRBV29-1
J gene: TRBJ2-7
clone size: few
D gene: NA
CDR3 DNA: TGCAGCGTTGCGTTCACAGGGCTAACGGAAGAGCAGTACTTC
CDR3 protein: CSVAFTGLTEEQYF

V gene: TRBV5-1
J gene: TRBJ2-1
clone size: few
D gene: TRBD2
CDR3 DNA: TGCGCCAGCAGCCGCCCAACTAGCGGGGCTAACAATGAGCAGTTCTTC
CDR3 protein: CASSRPTSGANNEQFF

V gene: TRBV4-1
J gene: TRBJ2-7
clone size: NA
D gene: NA
CDR3 DNA: TGCGCCAGCAGCCTCGCTCGGGGGATCTCCTACGAGCAGTACTTC
CDR3 protein: CASSLARGISYEQYF